This entry lists 3 T cell receptor beta chains sequenced from one sample in a study of early T cells in non-severe SARS-CoV-2 infection. MiXCR, applied by TCRdb to the 5' RACE reads, yields one record per CDR3 protein. The profile shows tens of thousands of distinct CDR3 sequences, around 10% of them singletons. The input for sequencing was whole blood, taken at baseline. Every receptor here comes from an adult who was a healthcare worker with PCR-confirmed SARS-CoV-2 infection or an uninfected control (not recorded which).

This clonotype was seen ten or more times. V gene TRBV7-9 combines with J gene TRBJ1-2; 8 bases agree with TRBD1. Germline CDR1 SEHNR, CDR2 FQNEAQ (reference sequence). The CDR3 is 15 residues long. J lost 6 bases, V lost 5 bases, and 11 bases had no gene match. The DNA of the CDR3 is TGTGCCAGCAGCCCATCTGGACAGGGATTTGATGGCTACACCTTC. Its protein product is CASSPSGQGFDGYTF.

This clonotype was recorded at least ten times. The V gene is TRBV14, the J gene TRBJ2-1, with 10 positions matching TRBD1. V lost 4 bases to trimming and J lost 9 bases; unmatched junction nucleotides: 9. Germline V lookup: CDR1 SGHDN, CDR2 FVKESK. This CDR3 is 15 amino acids long. CDR3 bases: TGTGCCAGCAGCCTCCCGGGACAGGGGAGAAGTGAGCAGTTCTTC. Its protein is CASSLPGQGRSEQFF.

This clonotype appeared a few times. The chain recombines TRBV7-9 with TRBJ1-6; weak D call: TRBD1 (5 bases). This CDR3 has 16 amino acids. Trimming left V 5 bases short and J 9 bases short, with 20 bases between. Per germline, CDR1 SEHNR and CDR2 FQNEAQ (reference sequence). The CDR3 bases are TGTGCCAGCAGCGCAGAGTTGGGACGGGTTGGTTCACCCCTCCACTTT. This translates into CASSAELGRVGSPLHF.